These 4 T cell receptor beta chains originate from one sample sequenced in a study of blood T cell repertoires in COVID-19. Measured with immunoSEQ multiplex PCR; TCRdb has only the in-frame clones, and not every one. The sample lists 70,000 to 95,000 clones, 85% to 95% occurring once. The material sequenced was peripheral blood. The receptors stem from an older woman with active COVID-19.

This sequence joins TRBV28 and TRBJ2-7, with D perhaps matching TRBD2 (5 bases). Germline assignment: CDR1 MDHEN and CDR2 SYDVKM. The length of the CDR3 is 13 residues. Trimming cost V 7 bases and J 0 bases, with 10 bases left between them. The chain's CDR3 is CASTVGSSYEQYF. The CDR3, as DNA: TGTGCCAGCACCGTAGGGAGCTCCTACGAGCAGTACTTC.

V usage is TRBV28 and J usage is TRBJ2-7; a weak D match, TRBD2 (7 bases). Germline V gene data show CDR1 as MDHEN and CDR2 as SYDVKM. V was shortened by 11 bases and J by 4 bases, with 12 bases between the two germline ends. The CDR3 has 11 amino acids. CDR3 sequence reads: CAARGGYEQYF. The CDR3 nucleotides read TGTGCCGCAAGGGGGGGGTACGAGCAGTACTTC.

The rearrangement joins TRBV12-3 or TRBV12-4 to TRBJ2-1; the match to TRBD2 covers 11 bases. There are 13 residues in the CDR3. V shed 4 bases, J shed 15 bases, and the junction held 8 bases outside the gene matches. Written as DNA, the CDR3 is TGTGCCAGCAGTTCTGCCGGACTAGCGGGTCGGTTCTTC. Translating it yields CASSSAGLAGRFF.

V gene TRBV2 combines with J gene TRBJ1-5; weak D call: TRBD1 (6 bases). Trimming shortened V by 6 bases and J by 7 bases, and 19 bases separated the two germline ends. This CDR3 contains 15 residues. Germline CDR1 is SNHLY and CDR2 is FYNNEI. CDR3 loop: CASSRGTGGLQPQHF. The DNA for the CDR3 is TGTGCCAGCAGCCGAGGGACGGGGGGCCTACAGCCCCAGCATTTT.